These T cell receptor beta chains were read from a single sample in a study of blood T cells in healthy people across ages. TCRdb redid the calling of the 5' RACE reads with MiXCR, one entry per CDR3 protein. Here the sample spans more than 550,000 distinct CDR3 sequences, 20% to 25% being singletons. The material sequenced was blood. The receptors come from a man aged 65-85 years in good health. The CDR3 runs from the conserved cysteine through the conserved F or W. The D gene is left open where the match is weak. Part of the rows lack a size; the others show once, few, many or a class for expanded clones.

CDR3 protein,clone size,D gene,V gene,J gene
CATSDTRGGSDTQYF,few,NA,TRBV24-1,TRBJ2-3
CASSYGGTGNEKLFF,few,NA,TRBV6-5,TRBJ1-4
CASSPDWRRETQYF,few,NA,TRBV5-1,TRBJ2-5
CAVTGMGGYTF,NA,NA,TRBV28,TRBJ1-2
CASSQGTGVASYEQYF,few,TRBD1,TRBV4-1,TRBJ2-7
CASSLHIGYGYTF,few,NA,TRBV12-3/TRBV12-4,TRBJ1-2
CSAFRVDTQYF,few,NA,TRBV20-1,TRBJ2-3
CSATRDRTGGQYF,few,TRBD1,TRBV20-1,TRBJ2-7
CASSLTGRDKNIQYF,NA,NA,TRBV28,TRBJ2-4
CASSLEGVRGREQFF,NA,NA,TRBV7-9,TRBJ2-1
CASSYRGGELFF,NA,TRBD1,TRBV12-3/TRBV12-4,TRBJ2-2
CSARGPTYGYTF,few,NA,TRBV20-1,TRBJ1-2
CASSLRTGGDRVDEKLFF,many,TRBD1,TRBV4-1,TRBJ1-4
CASSPRQGADTQYF,many,TRBD1,TRBV5-1,TRBJ2-3
CSAILAGDTQYF,few,TRBD2,TRBV20-1,TRBJ2-3
CASSLLLQGAAEAFF,few,TRBD1,TRBV12-3/TRBV12-4,TRBJ1-1
CASSFGGGLSNSPLHF,many,NA,TRBV5-1,TRBJ1-6
CASSLLGQGRAFF,few,TRBD1,TRBV28,TRBJ1-1
CASSEFADSTDTQYF,few,NA,TRBV6-1,TRBJ2-3
CASLTSGFTDTQYF,many,NA,TRBV6-2/TRBV6-3,TRBJ2-3
CSASGNGPTGELFF,NA,NA,TRBV20-1,TRBJ2-2
CSARGGGFNEQFF,NA,TRBD1,TRBV20-1,TRBJ2-1